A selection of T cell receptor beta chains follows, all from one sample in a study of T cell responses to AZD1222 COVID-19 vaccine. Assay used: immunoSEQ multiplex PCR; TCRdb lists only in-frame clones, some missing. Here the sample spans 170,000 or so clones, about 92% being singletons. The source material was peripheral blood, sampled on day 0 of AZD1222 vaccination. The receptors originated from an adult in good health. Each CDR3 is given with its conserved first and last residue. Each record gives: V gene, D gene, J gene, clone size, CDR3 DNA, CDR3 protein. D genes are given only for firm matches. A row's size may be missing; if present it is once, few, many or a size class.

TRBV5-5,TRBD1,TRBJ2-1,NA,TGTGCCAGCAGCCCGCTCAACAGGGGATCCTACAATGAGCAGTTCTTC,CASSPLNRGSYNEQFF
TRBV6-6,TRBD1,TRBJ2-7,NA,TGTGCCAGCACTAGACGACAGGGAGATCACGAGCAGTACTTC,CASTRRQGDHEQYF
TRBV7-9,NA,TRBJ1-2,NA,TGTGCCAGCAGCTTAGTAGGGGGGGACGGCTATGGCTACACCTTC,CASSLVGGDGYGYTF
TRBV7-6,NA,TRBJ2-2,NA,TGTGCCAGCAGCCCTACGGCGCTCTGGGACACAGCGAACACCGGGGAGCTGTTTTTT,CASSPTALWDTANTGELFF
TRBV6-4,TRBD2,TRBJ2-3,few,TGTGCCAGCAGTGAAACCGGGGGGGCCTCAGATACGCAGTATTTT,CASSETGGASDTQYF
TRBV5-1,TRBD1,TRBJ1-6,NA,TGCGCCAGCCGAGGGTTGGGACAGGGAAATTCACCCCTCCACTTT,CASRGLGQGNSPLHF
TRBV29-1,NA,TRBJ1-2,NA,TGCAGCGTTGAAGATCCGACCAACGGTCGGACCAATGGCTACACCTTC,CSVEDPTNGRTNGYTF
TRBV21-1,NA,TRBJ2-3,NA,TGTGCCAGCAGCAAAATTCGGGAAAAGTCCGTAATTAGCGGGGGGGCCGCAGATACGCAGTATTTT,CASSKIREKSVISGGAADTQYF
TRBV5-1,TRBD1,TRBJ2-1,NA,TGCGCCAGCAGCTTGGAGGGACAGTACAATGAGCAGTTCTTC,CASSLEGQYNEQFF
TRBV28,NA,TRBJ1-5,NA,TGTGCCAGCAGTTTGACGGGTCGCGGCCAGCCCCAGCATTTT,CASSLTGRGQPQHF
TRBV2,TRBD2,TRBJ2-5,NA,TGTGCCAGCGAGGAGTTAGCGGGGGGCCGGGGAGAGACCCAGTACTTC,CASEELAGGRGETQYF
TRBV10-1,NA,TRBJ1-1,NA,TGCGCCAGCAGCGACAGCCTGAACACTGAAGCTTTCTTT,CASSDSLNTEAFF
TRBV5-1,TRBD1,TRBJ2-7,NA,TGCGCCAGCAGCTTGGGACAGGGGACGGGTGACGAGCAGTACTTC,CASSLGQGTGDEQYF
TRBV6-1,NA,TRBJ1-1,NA,TGTGCCAGCAGTGAAATTTGGGGCACTGAAGCTTTCTTT,CASSEIWGTEAFF
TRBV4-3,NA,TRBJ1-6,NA,TGCGCCAGCCGGGATCGCTCCTATAATTCACCCCTCCACTTT,CASRDRSYNSPLHF
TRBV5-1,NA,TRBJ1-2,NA,TGCGCCAGCAGCTTGGGAGGAGAACACTATGGCTACACCTTC,CASSLGGEHYGYTF
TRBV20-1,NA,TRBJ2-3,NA,TGCAGTGCTAGTAATCCTAGCGTCACAGATACGCAGTATTTT,CSASNPSVTDTQYF